This TCR beta chain was found in a study of shared clonotypes between healthy human individuals. About the research overall: The plates for each donor numbered three CD4 naive, three CD4 memory, two CD8 naive and one CD8 memory.

The method was immunoSEQ multiplex PCR; TCRdb's version includes in-frame clones alone and lacks a portion of them. The sample contains some 2.3 million clones, approximately 93% of which appear only once. Sequencing used naive CD4+ T cells from PBMCs. As to subset: CD45RA+ positively selected. This clonotype originated in a young man in good health. Some clones in this sample may be carry-over from other donors' samples.

The CDR3 region has the DNA TGTGCCAGCAGCTTACTACAGGGCTACGAGCAGTACTTC. Protein product: CASSLLQGYEQYF. The rearrangement links TRBV7-3 to TRBJ2-7, with D perhaps TRBD1 (6 bases). This CDR3 spans 13 amino acids. V lost 2 bases and J 3 bases, leaving 8 bases between the germline ends. Germline CDR1 reads SGHTA; CDR2 reads FQGTGA.